These 25 T cell receptor beta chains were sequenced from one sample in a study of neurological immune-mediated disorders. MiXCR was run by TCRdb on the 5' RACE reads, yielding one entry per CDR3 protein. The repertoire consists of tens of thousands of distinct CDR3 sequences, with under 4% occurring once and the leading ten covering around 7.7%. Noted time point: longitudinal time-point 1 (baseline). Sequencing was carried out using PBMCs. These receptors were obtained from a woman aged 55-70 years with multiple sclerosis.

This clonotype appeared many times. The rearrangement uses TRBV7-2 and TRBJ2-1, with 9 bases identical to TRBD1. Germline values: CDR1 SGHTA, CDR2 FQGNSA. With 3 bases clipped from V and 8 bases from J, the junction kept 2 bases outside the gene matches. CDR3 length: 13 residues. This CDR3 reads CASSFTGGDEQFF. CDR3 sequence (DNA): TGTGCCAGCAGCTTTACAGGGGGCGATGAGCAGTTCTTC.

This clonotype occurred many times. The chain uses TRBV6-5 and TRBJ1-2; weak D call: TRBD1 (6 bases). Trimming shortened V by 6 bases and J by 8 bases, and 16 bases separated the two germline ends. The length of the CDR3 is 13 residues. Germline V gene lookup returns CDR1 MNHEY and CDR2 SVGAGI. CDR3 DNA sequence: TGTGCCAGCAGCCCTACAGGGATAGGAGGCTACACCTTC. Protein sequence: CASSPTGIGGYTF.

This clonotype came up a few times. The chain joins TRBV7-8 to TRBJ2-7, with D unresolved. The CDR3 contains 13 residues. Germline loops: CDR1 SGHVS, CDR2 FQNEAQ. Trimming took 5 bases from V and 6 from J, leaving 14 bases between them. The CDR3 loop is CASSPNSVGEQYF. The CDR3 nucleotides read TGTGCCAGCAGCCCTAATTCAGTGGGCGAGCAGTACTTC.

This clonotype was seen many times. The chain recombines TRBV28 with TRBJ2-7, with 7 bases fitting TRBD2. The CDR3 has 15 amino acids. V was pared by 2 bases and J by 3 bases, with 7 bases of the junction left unmatched. Germline loops: CDR1 MDHEN, CDR2 SYDVKM. The CDR3 loop reads CASSLGRGRNYEQYF. The CDR3 nucleotides are TGTGCCAGCAGTTTAGGGAGGGGCAGGAACTACGAGCAGTACTTC.

This clonotype was seen at least ten times. V gene TRBV20-1 combines with J gene TRBJ2-7; D possibly corresponds to TRBD1 (6 bases). CDR3 length: 15 residues. Germline assignment: CDR1 DFQATT and CDR2 SNEGSKA (reference sequence). V lost 1 base and J 2 bases, leaving 15 bases between the germline ends. As DNA, the CDR3 is TGCAGTGCTAGAGCCGCGGACAGAGTAGCCTACGAGCAGTACTTC. Translated, it gives CSARAADRVAYEQYF.

This clonotype was recorded at least ten times. V and J are TRBV20-1 and TRBJ2-3; D not certain. Per germline, CDR1 DFQATT and CDR2 SNEGSKA (reference sequence). This CDR3 region has 12 residues. The germline V and J ends were trimmed by 4 bases and 4 bases, with 9 bases remaining between them. The CDR3 loop reads CSANGVPDTQYF. The CDR3 nucleotides read TGCAGTGCTAACGGTGTCCCAGATACGCAGTATTTT.

This clonotype was seen repeatedly, ten times or more. The J gene is TRBJ1-1, the V gene TRBV7-2; no clear D gene. Germline CDR1 reads SGHTA; CDR2 reads FQGNSA. This CDR3 has 10 amino acids. Trimming cost V 8 bases and J 7 bases, with 8 bases left between them. CDR3 sequence (DNA): TGTGCCAGCGTTGGAGGTGAAGCTTTCTTT. Translation: CASVGGEAFF. Variable domain in full (rest from reference TRBV7-2 and TRBJ1-1): GAGVSQSPSNKVTEKGKDVELRCDPISGHTALYWYRQSLGQGLEFLIYFQGNSAPDKSGLPSDRFSAERTGGSVSTLTIQRTQQEDSAVYLCASVGGEAFFGQGTRLTVV.

The chain joins TRBV19 to TRBJ1-1; D is undetermined. The CDR3 totals 13 residues. The ends were cut back, 2 bases at V and 1 base at J, with 5 bases in the middle. CDR1 LNHDA and CDR2 SQIVND come from the germline V gene (reference sequence). The CDR3 DNA is TGTGCCAGTAGTATAACCAGGAACACTGAAGCTTTCTTT. Residues: CASSITRNTEAFF.

This clonotype appeared a few times. The chain combines TRBV5-1 with TRBJ2-2; no reliable D call. Per the germline V gene, CDR1 is SGHRS and CDR2 is YFSETQ. V was clipped by 4 bases and J by 0 bases, with 13 bases between them. The CDR3 sequence is 16 residues long. CDR3 region: CASSPSGSPNTGELFF. Here the CDR3 DNA reads TGCGCCAGCAGCCCGAGTGGCAGCCCGAACACCGGGGAGCTGTTTTTT. Based on the CDR3 plus reference TRBV5-1 and TRBJ2-2, the full variable domain is KAGVTQTPRYLIKTRGQQVTLSCSPISGHRSVSWYQQTPGQGLQFLFEYFSETQRNKGNFPGRFSGRQFSNSRSEMNVSTLELGDSALYLCASSPSGSPNTGELFFGEGSRLTVL.

At least ten counts were recorded for this clonotype. Possible read error: a much larger clone is one base away. Likely a read error: the CDR3 ends without its conserved phenylalanine or tryptophan. The rearrangement links TRBV12-3 or TRBV12-4 to TRBJ1-6; D gene ambiguous. V lost 3 bases and J lost 9, with 3 bases in between. The CDR3 is 11 amino acids. The CDR3, as DNA: TGTGCCAGCAGTTTGAGTTCACCCCTCCACTGT. As protein: CASSLSSPLHC.

This clonotype was counted at least ten times. The rearrangement joins TRBV10-3 to TRBJ2-1; D gene uncertain. Trimming stripped 0 bases from V and 6 bases from J, with 3 bases between. The V gene's germline CDR1 is ENHRY and CDR2 SYGVKD. The CDR3 covers 12 residues. This CDR3 is CAISESGNEQFF. CDR3 DNA: TGTGCCATCAGTGAGTCTGGCAATGAGCAGTTCTTC.

This clonotype was counted many times. The chain combines TRBV5-1 with TRBJ1-4; 8 bases fit TRBD1. V dropped 0 bases and J dropped 3; count of bases not matched to a gene: 7. Germline V gene lookup returns CDR1 SGHRS and CDR2 YFSETQ. This CDR3 contains 17 residues. The CDR3 region is CASSLVAGGLANEKLFF. The CDR3 DNA follows: TGCGCCAGCAGCTTGGTGGCAGGGGGCTTGGCTAATGAAAAACTGTTTTTT. The full variable domain, with the rest looked up from reference TRBV5-1 and TRBJ1-4, is KAGVTQTPRYLIKTRGQQVTLSCSPISGHRSVSWYQQTPGQGLQFLFEYFSETQRNKGNFPGRFSGRQFSNSRSEMNVSTLELGDSALYLCASSLVAGGLANEKLFFGSGTQLSVL.

The J gene is TRBJ2-2, the V gene TRBV7-6; the D is unclear. Germline loops: CDR1 SGHVS, CDR2 FNYEAQ. This CDR3 contains 17 residues. The V end was cut by 1 base, the J end by 2 bases, with 14 bases between. The CDR3 DNA is TGTGCCAGCAGCTTAGACCGGGTCAGAGAAAACACCGGGGAGCTGTTTTTT. Its translation: CASSLDRVRENTGELFF.

This clonotype was seen repeatedly, ten times or more. The CDR3 sequence: CSARGGERAFF. The CDR3 nucleotides are TGCAGTGCTAGAGGGGGGGAACGAGCTTTCTTT. The chain combines TRBV20-1 with TRBJ1-1; tentatively, D is TRBD1 (5 bases). Germline CDR1 reads DFQATT; CDR2 reads SNEGSKA (reference sequence). CDR3 length: 11 residues. Trimming removed 1 base from V and 10 bases from J, with 10 bases in between.

This clonotype was found many times. V gene TRBV7-9 combines with J gene TRBJ2-2; 10 positions agree with TRBD2. V trimming: 6 bases; J trimming: 7 bases; junction bases outside the gene matches: 14. This CDR3 has 17 residues. The germline V gene has CDR1 SEHNR and CDR2 FQNEAQ (reference sequence). The CDR3 region has the DNA TGTGCCAGCAGGGACACTAGCGGGGTCGAAAGAAACGGGGAGCTGTTTTTT. Translation: CASRDTSGVERNGELFF. The whole variable domain, filled in from reference TRBV7-9 and TRBJ2-2, reads DTGVSQNPRHKITKRGQNVTFRCDPISEHNRLYWYRQTLGQGPEFLTYFQNEAQLEKSRLLSDRFSAERPKGSFSTLEIQRTEQGDSAMYLCASRDTSGVERNGELFFGEGSRLTVL.

This clonotype was seen repeatedly, ten times or more. The chain is built from TRBV7-9 and TRBJ2-1; possibly TRBD1 or TRBD2 for D (6 bases each). The CDR3 is 14 residues long. In germline, CDR1 is SEHNR, CDR2 FQNEAQ (reference sequence). Trimming pared 2 bases from V and 6 bases from J, leaving 11 bases between. CDR3 bases: TGTGCCAGCAGCTTAATAGGGGGGCGCAATGAGCAGTTCTTC. Translating gives CASSLIGGRNEQFF.

In its sample, this clonotype was seen once. This rearrangement joins TRBV20-1 to TRBJ2-1, with TRBD2 matching over 10 bases. Germline V gives CDR1 DFQATT, CDR2 SNEGSKA (reference sequence). The CDR3 totals 17 residues. After removal of 0 bases from V and 4 bases from J, the junction contained 9 bases not matched to a gene. CDR3: CSARDLPTSGEYNEQFF. The CDR3 DNA reads as TGCAGTGCTAGAGATCTGCCCACTAGCGGGGAGTACAATGAGCAGTTCTTC.

This clonotype was detected many times. The chain employs TRBV4-1 and TRBJ2-3; D ambiguous. Germline CDR1 MGHRA, CDR2 YSYEKL. The CDR3 consists of 12 residues. V lost 3 bases, J lost 5 bases, and 6 bases lay in between. In nucleotides, the CDR3 is TGCGCCAGCAGCCAGTCAGGAGATACGCAGTATTTT. Protein: CASSQSGDTQYF.

This clonotype has a count of ten or more. The chain combines TRBV5-1 with TRBJ2-7; D is uncertain. V was trimmed by 0 bases and J by 7 bases, leaving 17 bases between them. In germline, CDR1 is SGHRS, CDR2 YFSETQ. This CDR3 is 15 amino acids long. For the CDR3, the DNA is TGCGCCAGCAGCTTGGGGGCGCTCAGGATAGGAGAGCAGTACTTC. This sequence encodes CASSLGALRIGEQYF.

This clonotype was detected ten times or more. The chain uses TRBV6-5 and TRBJ1-1; possible D gene TRBD1, 6 bases. CDR3 size: 15 residues. V was trimmed by 0 bases and J by 0 bases, leaving 8 bases between them. Looked up from germline, CDR1 is MNHEY and CDR2 is SVGAGI. The DNA for the CDR3 is TGTGCCAGCAGTTACTCGCAGGGGTTGAACACTGAAGCTTTCTTT. Its protein is CASSYSQGLNTEAFF.

This clonotype came up many times. The V and J genes are TRBV29-1 and TRBJ1-2, with D perhaps matching TRBD1 (5 bases). Deletions cut 6 bases from V and 8 bases from J, with 16 bases between. CDR1 is SQVTM, CDR2 ANQGSEA, per germline. The CDR3 has 12 residues. CDR3 sequence reads: CSVGTSGGGYTF. The CDR3 DNA is TGCAGCGTGGGGACCTCGGGGGGGGGCTACACCTTC.

This clonotype came up many times. The V gene is TRBV20-1, the J gene TRBJ2-7; a weak D match, TRBD1 (6 bases). Trimming removed 3 bases from V and 2 bases from J, with 11 bases in between. The germline V gene has CDR1 DFQATT and CDR2 SNEGSKA (reference sequence). CDR3 length: 13 residues. The CDR3 coding sequence is TGCAGTGCTAGTCTCGACAGGACCTACGAGCAGTACTTC. Encoded protein: CSASLDRTYEQYF.

This clonotype was recorded at least ten times. The rearrangement uses TRBV14 and TRBJ2-7, with no clear D. CDR1 and CDR2 from the germline V gene are SGHDN and FVKESK. Trimming pared 4 bases from V and 2 bases from J, leaving 15 bases between. The CDR3 runs 15 residues. Here the CDR3 DNA reads TGTGCCAGCAGCCGAACCCCGGGTGCCCCCTACGAGCAGTACTTC. This codes for CASSRTPGAPYEQYF.

This clonotype occurred many times. The genes are TRBV20-1 and TRBJ1-2; TRBD1 is a possible D gene (6 bases). The germline V gene has CDR1 DFQATT and CDR2 SNEGSKA (reference sequence). The CDR3 sequence is 14 residues long. Trimming removed 3 bases at V and 4 bases at J, with 15 bases between. As DNA, the CDR3 is TGCAGTGCTAGTGGGGGGGGCGCCGGCTATGGCTACACCTTC. Translating it yields CSASGGGAGYGYTF.

This clonotype has ten or more counts. The V call is TRBV4-1, the J call TRBJ1-5; weak D call: TRBD1 (5 bases). The length of the CDR3 is 14 residues. Trimming took 1 base from V and 4 from J, leaving 8 bases between them. The V gene's germline CDR1 is MGHRA and CDR2 YSYEKL. CDR3 residues: CASSQGQGNQPQHF. The CDR3 region has the DNA TGCGCCAGCAGCCAAGGCCAGGGAAATCAGCCCCAGCATTTT.